The T cell receptor beta chain under discussion was sequenced for a study of cytomegalovirus exposure and HLA in healthy donors. Vbeta (60) and Jbeta (13) primers were used in the PCR. Assay used: immunoSEQ multiplex PCR; TCRdb lists only in-frame clones, some missing. The table records 70,000 or so clones, approximately 60% of them present only once. This clone was seen once. Sequenced sample: PBMCs. The clonotype originates from a woman aged 50 to 65 in good health and CMV-seronegative.

CDR3 residues: CASSPGGAGQETQYF. The CDR3, as DNA: TGTGCCAGCAGCCCAGGAGGGGCGGGACAAGAGACCCAGTACTTC. This chain connects TRBV9 to TRBJ2-5, with D perhaps TRBD2 (6 bases). The germline V and J ends were trimmed by 4 bases and 2 bases, with 15 bases remaining between them. CDR3 length: 15 amino acids. Germline values: CDR1 SGDLS, CDR2 YYNGEE.